This T cell receptor beta chain emerged from a study of cytomegalovirus exposure and HLA in healthy donors. General study points: TCR beta chains numbering under 200 were designated cytomegalovirus-associated. Previously analyzed data showed that most TCR beta V segments were productive at a frequency of about 87% or about 30%.

Unmatched junction bases numbered 15, after V lost 4 bases and J lost 6 bases. Germline lookup yields CDR1 SGHVS and CDR2 FNYEAQ. The CDR3 runs 17 residues. For this clone: The antigen is not known.

PCR primers comprised 60 Vbeta and 13 Jbeta primers. TCRdb keeps only in-frame clones here, not all; method: immunoSEQ multiplex PCR. This table has about 110,000 clones, approximately 80% appearing once. Specimen: PBMCs. The TCR sequence derives from a man aged 45-65 years in good health and CMV-seronegative. This chain uses TRBV7-6 with TRBJ1-2, with TRBD1 identical over 9 bases. Written as DNA, the CDR3 is TGTGCCAGCAGCTCCCCGGGACAGGGTCGTATGGGTCATGGCTACACCTTC. As protein: CASSSPGQGRMGHGYTF.